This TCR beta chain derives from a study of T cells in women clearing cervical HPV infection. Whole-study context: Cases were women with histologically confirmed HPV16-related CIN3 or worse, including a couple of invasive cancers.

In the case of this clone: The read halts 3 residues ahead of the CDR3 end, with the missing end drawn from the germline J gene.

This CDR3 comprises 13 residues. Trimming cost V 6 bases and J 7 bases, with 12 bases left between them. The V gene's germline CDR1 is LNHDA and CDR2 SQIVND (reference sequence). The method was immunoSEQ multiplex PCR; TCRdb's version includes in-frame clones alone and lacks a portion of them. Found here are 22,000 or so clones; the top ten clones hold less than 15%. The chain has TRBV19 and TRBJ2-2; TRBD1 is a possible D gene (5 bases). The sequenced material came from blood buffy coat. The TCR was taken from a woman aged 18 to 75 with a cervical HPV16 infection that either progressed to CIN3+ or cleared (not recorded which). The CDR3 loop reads CASSYRFGGELFF. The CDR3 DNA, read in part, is TGTGCCAGTAGCTACAGGTTTGGCGGGGAG.